This TCR beta chain was profiled in a study of OX40 agonist ivuxolimab in advanced cancers. This CDR3 spans 16 amino acids. The ends lost 6 bases at V and 4 bases at J; junction bases unmatched: 6. Germline V lookup: CDR1 MDHEN, CDR2 SYDVKM. The data were produced by immunoSEQ multiplex PCR, yet TCRdb's version contains in-frame clones alone and is incomplete. Found here are about 55,000 clones, roughly 86% of them singletons; the top ten hold about 7%. The study, taken as a whole, reports: CD8+ T cells (on average) carried more expanded clones than CD4+ T cells.

To note about this clone: Its antigen is not known.

The TCR was taken from an adult with an advanced solid tumor such as melanoma, head and neck, liver or kidney cancer. The rearrangement links TRBV28 to TRBJ2-3, with 14 bases fitting TRBD2. The sample here was CD4+ or CD8+ T cells sorted from blood, taken in a trial of the OX40 agonist ivuxolimab. The CDR3 loop reads CASSPRTSGRSDTQYF. Here the CDR3 DNA reads TGTGCCAGCAGCCCCAGGACTAGCGGGAGGTCAGATACGCAGTATTTT.